A single TCR beta chain is shown here with its context. The authors' processing: Cell counts per sample came from amplifying reference gene primers. Clones were read by immunoSEQ multiplex PCR, and TCRdb kept only the in-frame ones, dropping some. The DNA gave D and trimming, while V, J and clone size come from that table. The table includes about 70,000 clones, roughly 82% detected once. The data are from a study of blood T cell repertoires in COVID-19. Study background: Italy, Spain and the United States were the sources of the convalescent and acute COVID-19 samples. PBMCs, B-cell-depleted T cells, or T cells provided the cDNA or gDNA that made up the material.

The V gene lost 3 bases and the J gene lost 5 bases, with 11 bases spanning the gap. The germline V gene has CDR1 KGHSH and CDR2 LQKENI. CDR3 length equals 14 residues. What was sequenced was peripheral blood. This TCR was sampled from a woman aged 60-70 years with acute or convalescent COVID-19. J is TRBJ2-1 and V is TRBV18; D is possibly TRBD1 (6 bases). The CDR3 bases are TGTGCCAGCTCACCCCGTGGACAGAACAATGAGCAGTTCTTC. It is translated as CASSPRGQNNEQFF. Based on the CDR3 plus reference TRBV18 and TRBJ2-1, the full variable domain is NAGVMQNPRHLVRRRGQEARLRCSPMKGHSHVYWYRQLPEEGLKFMVYLQKENIIDESGMPKERFSAEFPKEGPSILRIQQVVRGDSAAYFCASSPRGQNNEQFFGPGTRLTVL.